A single sample gave rise to the 3 T cell receptor beta chains below, sequenced in a study of CD8 T cells in Susac syndrome. Reverse transcription of about 0.5 to 1 ug RNA was performed with random hexamers. TCRdb fed the immunoSEQ multiplex PCR reads into MiXCR, producing one record per CDR3 protein. The table has roughly 200,000 distinct CDR3 sequences, 90% to 95% seen once. Input material: CD4+ T cells from PBMCs. These TCRs come from a human donor with Susac syndrome.

The chain links TRBV20-1 to TRBJ2-7; D might be TRBD1 or TRBD2, each matching 5 bases. CDR3 length: 13 residues. Germline-derived CDR1 and CDR2 are DFQATT and SNEGSKA (reference sequence). Trimming took 1 base from V and 2 from J, leaving 9 bases between them. CDR3 loop: CSARGGPTYEQYF. In DNA, the CDR3 is TGCAGTGCTAGAGGGGGACCAACCTACGAGCAGTACTTC.

This clonotype was recorded only once. V is TRBV10-2 and J is TRBJ2-1; perhaps TRBD1 as D (6 bases). CDR1 and CDR2 from the germline V gene are WSHSY and SAAADI. The V end lost 4 bases, the J end lost 8 bases, and 18 bases lay between the germline ends. CDR3 length: 15 residues. Here the CDR3 reads CASSVRGWGYDEQFF. The CDR3 DNA follows: TGCGCCAGCAGTGTGAGGGGGTGGGGGTACGATGAGCAGTTCTTC.

The CDR3 sequence is CASTTDGYSNQPQHF. CDR3 DNA sequence: TGTGCCAGCACCACCGACGGCTATAGCAATCAGCCCCAGCATTTT. The chain is built from TRBV6-6 and TRBJ1-5; D gene unclear. The V gene's germline CDR1 is MNHNY and CDR2 SVGAGI (reference sequence). Trimming removed 7 bases from V and 0 bases from J, with 13 bases in between. The CDR3 extends over 15 amino acids.